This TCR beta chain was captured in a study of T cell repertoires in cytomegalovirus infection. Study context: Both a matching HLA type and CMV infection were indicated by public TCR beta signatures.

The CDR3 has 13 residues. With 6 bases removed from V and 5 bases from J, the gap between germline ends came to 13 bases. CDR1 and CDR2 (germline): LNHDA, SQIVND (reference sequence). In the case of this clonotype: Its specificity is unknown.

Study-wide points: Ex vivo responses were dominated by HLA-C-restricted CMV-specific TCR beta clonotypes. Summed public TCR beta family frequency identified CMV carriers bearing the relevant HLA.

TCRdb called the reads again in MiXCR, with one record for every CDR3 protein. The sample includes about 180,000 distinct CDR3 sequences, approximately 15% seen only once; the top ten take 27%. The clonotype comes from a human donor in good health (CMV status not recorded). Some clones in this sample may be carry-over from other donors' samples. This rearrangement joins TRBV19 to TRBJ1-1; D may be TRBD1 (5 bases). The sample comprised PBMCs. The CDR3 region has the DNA TGTGCCAGTAGATGGGGCGAGTGGACTGAAGCTTTCTTT. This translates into CASRWGEWTEAFF.